This TCR beta chain was captured in a study of long-term antiretroviral therapy in people with HIV. General observations from the study: Absence of data on ART adherence, viral resistance or therapy changes was noted. Whichever time point was examined, clones expanded before ART dominated the repertoire. Control repertoires displayed wider CDR3 length ranges than the HIV repertoires.

At the survey level, the v3.0 immunoSEQ assay was run. Assay: immunoSEQ multiplex PCR; the TCRdb copy retains only in-frame clones and omits some. The sample carries about 19,000 clones, about four fifths recorded once. CDR1 and CDR2 (germline): ENHRY, SYGVKD. CDR3 length: 14 residues. The V gene lost 9 bases and the J gene lost 2 bases, with 17 bases spanning the gap. This clone was counted between two and nine times. Antigen unknown. This receptor was obtained from a man aged 18 to 29 with HIV. The sample consisted of unsorted PBMCs, taken at the start of antiretroviral therapy, before treatment. V and J are TRBV10-3 and TRBJ2-7; D tentatively fits TRBD1 or TRBD2 (5 bases each). The CDR3 protein is CAIGTDLDPYEQYF. CDR3 DNA sequence: TGTGCCATAGGGACGGACCTAGACCCCTACGAGCAGTACTTC.